These T cell receptor beta chains were read from a single sample in a study of cytomegalovirus exposure and HLA in healthy donors. Generated by immunoSEQ multiplex PCR, the TCRdb table keeps only in-frame clones and is missing some. This sample's table has about 120,000 clones. Sequencing input: PBMCs. The receptors were sampled from a young man in good health and CMV-seronegative. Each CDR3 is given with its conserved first and last residue.

CDR3 protein	V gene	CDR3 length	J gene
CASSPRGNFGNTIYF	TRBV9	15	TRBJ1-3
CASGEAGYEQYF	TRBV6-5	12	TRBJ2-7
CASSLGGTGTGGTSYEQYF	TRBV5-1	19	TRBJ2-7
CASSLDRVKNEQYF	TRBV5-5	14	TRBJ2-7
CASRTQGVGYTF	TRBV7-2	12	TRBJ1-2
CASSPGSSLSYEQYF	TRBV7-9	15	TRBJ2-7
CASSLKGERKLETQYF	TRBV18	16	TRBJ2-5
CASSSSDWPYEQYF	TRBV2	14	TRBJ2-7
CASSLDRGGYEQYF	TRBV4-3	14	TRBJ2-7
CASSSLVGVIDTQYF	TRBV5-1	15	TRBJ2-3
CASSLLATNEKLFF	TRBV14	14	TRBJ1-4
CASGEGRNTEAFF	TRBV28	13	TRBJ1-1
CASTGGAGELFF	TRBV7-7	12	TRBJ2-2
CASSIKREVSDTQYF	TRBV19	15	TRBJ2-3
CASSLRTGGPQHF	TRBV19	13	TRBJ1-5
CASRFQNHGEFF	TRBV9	12	TRBJ2-1
CASSQPTGLAGADTQYF	TRBV7-9	17	TRBJ2-3
CASSVVGSNEQFF	TRBV9	13	TRBJ2-1
CASSPDRGEAFF	TRBV7-2	12	TRBJ1-1
CASSVAGAGVGEQYF	TRBV9	15	TRBJ2-7
CASSLVRGQGEQYF	TRBV11-3	14	TRBJ2-7
CASSLVVGAPGTAKNIQYF	TRBV5-1	19	TRBJ2-4
CASSRGRGQGDTQYF	TRBV7-3	15	TRBJ2-3
CASSISPADTQYF	TRBV7-2	13	TRBJ2-3